Included here is one TCR beta chain sequence, with context. Its antigen is still unknown. These data are taken from a study of T cell responses to AZD1222 COVID-19 vaccine. Study-level background: Second doses that came at about 4 or about 12 weeks were put together.

Study-wide points: Reportedly, nearly half the spike-specific TCRs target unmutated variant regions. Baseline antibody screening turned up just a handful of seropositive AZD1222 recipients.

Germline lookup yields CDR1 MNHNS and CDR2 SASEGT. There are 21 residues in the CDR3. V lost 1 base, J lost 4 bases, and 24 bases stayed unmatched. TCRdb's copy holds only in-frame clones and misses some; the assay was immunoSEQ multiplex PCR. The data contain around 110,000 clones, 87% of them singletons. This specimen consisted of peripheral blood, obtained on day 0 of AZD1222 vaccination. This sequence joins TRBV6-1 and TRBJ1-1, with TRBD1 identical over 7 bases. The sequence came from an adult in good health. The CDR3 protein is CASSEETIVRWQGERGTEAFF. DNA of the CDR3: TGTGCCAGCAGTGAAGAGACCATAGTCCGGTGGCAGGGGGAGAGGGGCACTGAAGCTTTCTTT.